The rows below give T cell receptor beta chains drawn from one sample of a study of T cell responses to AZD1222 COVID-19 vaccine. The method was immunoSEQ multiplex PCR; TCRdb's version includes in-frame clones alone and lacks a portion of them. The table shows 100,000 to 150,000 clones, with 93% occurring only once. The source material was peripheral blood, sampled on day 0 of AZD1222 vaccination. These receptors all stem from an adult in good health. Each CDR3 is given with its conserved first and last residue. D genes are given only for firm matches. Only part of the rows carry a size: once, few, many, or a class if the clone is expanded.

J gene | clone size | V gene | D gene | CDR3 protein | CDR3 DNA
TRBJ1-1 | . | TRBV2 | . | CASKGDFNTEAFF | TGTGCCAGCAAGGGGGACTTTAACACTGAAGCTTTCTTT
TRBJ1-4 | . | TRBV2 | . | CASSPHSTNEKLFF | TGTGCCAGCTCCCCTCATTCAACTAATGAAAAACTGTTTTTT
TRBJ1-5 | . | TRBV6-1 | . | CASSEAASDRNQPQHF | TGTGCCAGCAGTGAAGCGGCGTCTGATAGAAATCAGCCCCAGCATTTT
TRBJ1-5 | . | TRBV28 | . | CASTDLSGNQPQHF | TGTGCCAGCACTGATCTTAGCGGCAATCAGCCCCAGCATTTT
TRBJ1-2 | . | TRBV11-2 | . | CASSLGQSKGGYTF | TGTGCCAGCAGCTTAGGACAGTCCAAGGGTGGCTACACCTTC
TRBJ1-6 | . | TRBV4-1 | . | CASSQGSPANSPLHF | TGCGCCAGCAGCCAAGGATCGCCGGCGAATTCACCCCTCCACTTT
TRBJ1-1 | . | TRBV23-1 | TRBD1 | CASSPWTGKVAEAFF | TGCGCCAGCAGTCCATGGACAGGGAAGGTGGCTGAAGCTTTCTTT
TRBJ1-4 | . | TRBV19 | TRBD1 | CASSSPKRTGSNEKLFF | TGTGCCAGTAGCAGCCCTAAACGGACAGGGTCTAATGAAAAACTGTTTTTT
TRBJ1-5 | . | TRBV7-2 | TRBD1 | CASSLGQGADQPQHF | TGTGCCAGCAGCTTAGGGCAGGGGGCCGATCAGCCCCAGCATTTT
TRBJ2-1 | . | TRBV30 | TRBD2 | CASLAGALYNEQFF | TGTGCCTCCCTAGCGGGAGCCCTCTACAATGAGCAGTTCTTC
TRBJ2-3 | . | TRBV5-4 | . | CASSRTQDTQYF | TGTGCCAGCAGTCGCACACAAGATACGCAGTATTTT
TRBJ2-5 | . | TRBV5-4 | . | CASSVPGNQETQYF | TGTGCCAGCAGCGTTCCGGGAAACCAAGAGACCCAGTACTTC
TRBJ1-2 | . | TRBV6-5 | . | CASSYSEGYYGYTF | TGTGCCAGCAGTTACTCGGAGGGGTACTATGGCTACACCTTC
TRBJ2-1 | once | TRBV11-2 | TRBD2 | CASSSGTSEFF | TGTGCCAGCAGTTCCGGGACTAGCGAATTCTTC
TRBJ1-2 | . | TRBV30 | . | CAWRGANYTF | TGTGCCTGGCGTGGGGCTAACTACACCTTC
TRBJ2-3 | . | TRBV2 | . | CASSDRLRSTDTQYF | TGTGCCAGCAGTGACCGCCTGCGGAGCACAGATACGCAGTATTTT
TRBJ2-3 | . | TRBV19 | TRBD2 | CASSIEASGFTDTQYF | TGTGCCAGTAGTATAGAGGCTAGCGGGTTTACAGATACGCAGTATTTT
TRBJ2-5 | . | TRBV29-1 | TRBD2 | CSSLAGTQYF | TGCAGCTCCCTAGCGGGGACCCAGTACTTC
TRBJ1-1 | few | TRBV10-3 | . | CAISESRNTEAFF | TGTGCCATCAGTGAGTCAAGAAACACTGAAGCTTTCTTT
TRBJ1-2 | . | TRBV7-3 | . | CASSSGGSGYTF | TGTGCCAGCAGCTCGGGCGGGTCAGGCTACACCTTC